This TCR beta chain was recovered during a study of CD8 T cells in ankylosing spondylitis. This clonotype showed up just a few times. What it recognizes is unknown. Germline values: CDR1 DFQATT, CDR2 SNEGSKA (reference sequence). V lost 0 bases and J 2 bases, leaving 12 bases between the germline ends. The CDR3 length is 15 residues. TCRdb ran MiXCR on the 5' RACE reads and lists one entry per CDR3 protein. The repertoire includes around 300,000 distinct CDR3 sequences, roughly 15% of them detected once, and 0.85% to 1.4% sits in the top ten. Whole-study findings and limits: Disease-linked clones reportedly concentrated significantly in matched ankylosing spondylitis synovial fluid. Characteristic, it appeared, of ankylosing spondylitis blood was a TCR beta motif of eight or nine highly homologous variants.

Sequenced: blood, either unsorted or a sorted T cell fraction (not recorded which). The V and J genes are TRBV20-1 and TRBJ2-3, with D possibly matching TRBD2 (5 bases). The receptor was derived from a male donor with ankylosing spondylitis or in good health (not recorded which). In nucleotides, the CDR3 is TGCAGTGCTAGAGATTATCGGGGAACCACAGATACGCAGTATTTT. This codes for CSARDYRGTTDTQYF.